This paragraph covers one TCR beta chain sequence. This sample stems from a study of blood T cell repertoires in COVID-19. The data were produced by immunoSEQ multiplex PCR, yet TCRdb's version contains in-frame clones alone and is incomplete. This table has 350,000 to 400,000 clones, less than 90% appearing once. J gave up 1 base and V 4 bases, and 9 bases lay outside the gene matches. This CDR3 spans 17 amino acids. Germline V lookup: CDR1 LGHDT, CDR2 YNNKEL (reference sequence). The chain couples TRBV3-1 (or the pseudogene TRBV3-2) to TRBJ2-7, with 11 bases lining up with TRBD2. The receptor's source is a woman aged 60-75 years with COVID-19, enrolled during active disease. Sequenced input: peripheral blood. The CDR3 here is CASSRHSGGEVSYEQYF. The CDR3 bases are TGTGCCAGCAGCCGGCATAGCGGGGGGGAAGTTTCCTACGAGCAGTACTTC.